Listed below are T cell receptor beta chains from one sample, sequenced in a study of blood T cell repertoires in COVID-19. Sequencing used immunoSEQ multiplex PCR; TCRdb keeps in-frame clones, though not all of them. The table lists about 270,000 clones, around four fifths of them singletons. The specimen was peripheral blood. These receptors were collected from a man older than 75 with acute or convalescent COVID-19. Each CDR3 is given with its conserved first and last residue. Each record gives: D gene, clone size, J gene, V gene, CDR3 DNA, CDR3 protein. D genes are given only for firm matches. Size is stated for part of the rows, as once, few or many counts, or as a class when the clone is expanded.

D gene: TRBD2
clone size: NA
J gene: TRBJ2-1
V gene: TRBV7-9
CDR3 DNA: TGTGCCAGCAGCCTGTCCGAGCGGGGGGGCCTCAATGAGCAGTTCTTC
CDR3 protein: CASSLSERGGLNEQFF

D gene: TRBD2
clone size: few
J gene: TRBJ2-1
V gene: TRBV7-2
CDR3 DNA: TGTGCCAGCACCCCGGGGACTAGCGCCAATGAGCAGTTCTTC
CDR3 protein: CASTPGTSANEQFF

D gene: NA
clone size: few
J gene: TRBJ1-3
V gene: TRBV7-8
CDR3 DNA: TGTGCCAGCAACGGTGGTTCTGGAAACACCATATATTTT
CDR3 protein: CASNGGSGNTIYF

D gene: TRBD2
clone size: NA
J gene: TRBJ2-2
V gene: TRBV18
CDR3 DNA: TGTGCCAGCTCACCAGGGGACTATGGTGCCGGGGAGCTGTTTTTT
CDR3 protein: CASSPGDYGAGELFF

D gene: NA
clone size: NA
J gene: TRBJ1-5
V gene: TRBV5-5
CDR3 DNA: TGTGCCAGCAGCCTCCTGACAGGTAGCAATCAGCCCCAGCATTTT
CDR3 protein: CASSLLTGSNQPQHF

D gene: NA
clone size: NA
J gene: TRBJ2-7
V gene: TRBV28
CDR3 DNA: TGTGCCAGCAGCACTTGGGGGGACAGAACCTACGAGCAGTACTTC
CDR3 protein: CASSTWGDRTYEQYF

D gene: NA
clone size: few
J gene: TRBJ1-2
V gene: TRBV2
CDR3 DNA: TGTGCCAGCTTTGGTGGAGTCTTTAACTATGGCTACACCTTC
CDR3 protein: CASFGGVFNYGYTF

D gene: NA
clone size: few
J gene: TRBJ1-5
V gene: TRBV19
CDR3 DNA: TGTGCCAGTAGTCCCAGCGGGTCTAGCAGCAATCAGCCCCAGCATTTT
CDR3 protein: CASSPSGSSSNQPQHF

D gene: NA
clone size: once
J gene: TRBJ1-4
V gene: TRBV4-2
CDR3 DNA: TGTGCCAGCAGGGGAGCTAATGAAAAACTGTTTTTT
CDR3 protein: CASRGANEKLFF

D gene: NA
clone size: NA
J gene: TRBJ2-7
V gene: TRBV5-1
CDR3 DNA: TGCGCCAGCAGCTTGTGGGGGGACGAGCAGTACTTC
CDR3 protein: CASSLWGDEQYF

D gene: NA
clone size: NA
J gene: TRBJ2-5
V gene: TRBV7-9
CDR3 DNA: TGTGCCAGCAGCTTAGGAGGTCGGGGAGCGAGAGAGACCCAGTACTTC
CDR3 protein: CASSLGGRGARETQYF

D gene: NA
clone size: once
J gene: TRBJ2-1
V gene: TRBV6-6
CDR3 DNA: TGTGCCAGCAGTTACGTCGGGAATGAGCAGTTCTTC
CDR3 protein: CASSYVGNEQFF

D gene: NA
clone size: NA
J gene: TRBJ1-1
V gene: TRBV6-5
CDR3 DNA: TGTGCCAGCAGCCGCGGGAACACTGAAGCTTTCTTT
CDR3 protein: CASSRGNTEAFF

D gene: NA
clone size: NA
J gene: TRBJ1-5
V gene: TRBV5-1
CDR3 DNA: TGCGCCAGCAGCTTGGCCCCCCGGGGAAGCAATCAGCCCCAGCATTTT
CDR3 protein: CASSLAPRGSNQPQHF

D gene: NA
clone size: NA
J gene: TRBJ1-1
V gene: TRBV30
CDR3 DNA: TGTGCCTGGAGTGCCCGACAGCCCCATGAAGCTTTCTTT
CDR3 protein: CAWSARQPHEAFF

D gene: NA
clone size: NA
J gene: TRBJ1-3
V gene: TRBV5-1
CDR3 DNA: TGCGCCAGCAGCCCGCAAGCAGCAGGCGGAAACACCATATATTTT
CDR3 protein: CASSPQAAGGNTIYF

D gene: NA
clone size: NA
J gene: TRBJ1-5
V gene: TRBV6-5
CDR3 DNA: TGTGCCAGCAGCCCATATGGGAGGAATCAGCCCCAGCATTTT
CDR3 protein: CASSPYGRNQPQHF

D gene: TRBD1
clone size: NA
J gene: TRBJ1-1
V gene: TRBV6-2/TRBV6-3
CDR3 DNA: TGTGCCAGCAGTGACAGGGGTGTGCCCACTGAAGCTTTCTTT
CDR3 protein: CASSDRGVPTEAFF

D gene: TRBD2
clone size: NA
J gene: TRBJ2-2
V gene: TRBV3-1/TRBV3-2
CDR3 DNA: TGTGCCAGCAGCCAATTTACCAGCGGGAGGGCCGGGGAGCTGTTTTTT
CDR3 protein: CASSQFTSGRAGELFF

D gene: TRBD2
clone size: once
J gene: TRBJ2-2
V gene: TRBV19
CDR3 DNA: TGTGCCAGTAAGCCACTAGCGACCGCGAACACCGGGGAGCTGTTTTTT
CDR3 protein: CASKPLATANTGELFF

D gene: NA
clone size: NA
J gene: TRBJ2-7
V gene: TRBV21-1
CDR3 DNA: TGTGCCAGGGAAGACCGGGACAGGGACGACGAGCAGTACTTC
CDR3 protein: CAREDRDRDDEQYF

D gene: NA
clone size: NA
J gene: TRBJ2-1
V gene: TRBV7-9
CDR3 DNA: TGTGCCAGCAGCTCTAAGACTTGGGATGAGCAGTTCTTC
CDR3 protein: CASSSKTWDEQFF

D gene: NA
clone size: NA
J gene: TRBJ2-1
V gene: TRBV5-1
CDR3 DNA: TGCGCCAGCAGCTTACGGCACAGGGCGACCTACAATGAGCAGTTCTTC
CDR3 protein: CASSLRHRATYNEQFF

D gene: TRBD1
clone size: NA
J gene: TRBJ2-7
V gene: TRBV11-2
CDR3 DNA: TGTGCCAGCAGCCCGACAGGGGGCATGTACGAGCAGTACTTC
CDR3 protein: CASSPTGGMYEQYF

D gene: NA
clone size: once
J gene: TRBJ1-4
V gene: TRBV28
CDR3 DNA: TGTGCCAGCGGGGCTCATGCAACTAATGAAAAACTGTTTTTT
CDR3 protein: CASGAHATNEKLFF

D gene: NA
clone size: NA
J gene: TRBJ2-1
V gene: TRBV5-1
CDR3 DNA: TGCGCCAGCAGCTTGGTGGACAACAATGAGCAGTTCTTC
CDR3 protein: CASSLVDNNEQFF

D gene: NA
clone size: NA
J gene: TRBJ2-5
V gene: TRBV2
CDR3 DNA: TGTGCCAGCAGTGACCGAGAGACCCAGTACTTC
CDR3 protein: CASSDRETQYF

D gene: NA
clone size: NA
J gene: TRBJ2-7
V gene: TRBV28
CDR3 DNA: TGTGCCAGCAGTTCAGGTCCCCGCTACGAGCAGTACTTC
CDR3 protein: CASSSGPRYEQYF

D gene: NA
clone size: NA
J gene: TRBJ1-1
V gene: TRBV6-5
CDR3 DNA: TGTGCCAGCAGTCCCCGGTGGGGGGAGGCTTTCTTT
CDR3 protein: CASSPRWGEAFF